This T cell receptor beta chain originates from a study of OX40 agonist ivuxolimab in advanced cancers. Looking at the study overall: Ivuxolimab, which targeted the costimulatory receptor OX40 (CD134), was an agonistic, fully human IgG2 monoclonal antibody. Intravenous ivuxolimab was administered to patients every 2 weeks at six dose levels: 0.01, 0.1, 0.3, 1.5, 3 and 10 mg/kg. Of the 50 to 55 dose-escalation patients, hepatocellular carcinoma was present in about 19, melanoma in around 15, renal cell carcinoma in 9 and head and neck cancer in 9. In the dose-escalation cohort, about four fifths of patients were male, and the mean age was 60 years with a range of roughly 23 to 79. Patients were allowed to have had prior anti-PD-1, anti-PD-L1 or anti-CTLA-4 therapy, and roughly two fifths of the dose-escalation patients had been treated with checkpoint inhibitors. Partial responses occurred in three dose-escalation patients: two with cutaneous melanoma and one with hepatocellular carcinoma. The purpose of peripheral TCRbeta sequencing was to test whether ivuxolimab changed TCR sequence diversity and led to clonal T-cell expansion. The paper describes the monotherapy dose-escalation part (N = 52 patients) of the phase I trial of ivuxolimab.

For CDR1 and CDR2, the germline V gene lists SGHTA and FQGNSA. At the junction V is shortened by 4 bases and J by 3 bases; bases outside the gene matches: 3. Inclusive of the bounding cysteine and phenylalanine, the CDR3 is 14 residues long. Here the CDR3 DNA is all that survives: 42 bases in frame from base 1. Concerning this clone: It lacks a known antigen. No base quality information exists; no much larger clone differs at one position.

The trial excluded patients who had a history of autoimmune disease or were on systemic immunosuppression. In every dose cohort, peripheral blood was drawn for TCR sequencing at baseline, cycle 4 day 1, and cycle 7 day 1. Samples came from an open-label, multicenter, first-in-human phase I dose-escalation trial of ivuxolimab. Adults with locally advanced or metastatic head and neck squamous cell, hepatocellular, melanoma or renal cell carcinoma were enrolled in the trial. Before TCR sequencing, CD4+ and CD8+ T cells were separately sorted from peripheral blood. Genomic DNA was isolated from the sorted cells so that the TCRbeta CDR3 region could be sequenced. TCRbeta CDR3 regions were sequenced using the immunoSEQ Assay. The source is immuneACCESS, and TCRdb retained only in-frame sequences with V and J called. Part of the clones is not carried over; for the studies checked, unresolved V genes explain less than half of this, and the remainder is unexplained. The sample table shows fewer than 90,000 clones, and around 87% are seen once. The ten largest clones represent 0.24% of the sample.

General findings and caveats noted by the study authors: After ivuxolimab, expanded clones were on average more numerous among CD8+ T cells than among CD4+ T cells. The antigen specificity of the clonally expanded peripheral T cells was not determined. At doses of 0.1 to 3.0 mg/kg, clonal expansion of both CD4+ and CD8+ T cells in blood was seen between baseline and week 6. In partial responders in the 0.1-3.0 mg/kg groups, normalized peripheral clonal expansion was found to be among the lowest, especially among CD8+ T cells. Low levels of normalized T-cell clonal expansion were also seen in some nonresponding patients.

The source is an adult with an advanced solid tumor such as melanoma, head and neck, liver or kidney cancer. This specimen consisted of CD4+ or CD8+ T cells sorted from blood, obtained in a trial of the OX40 agonist ivuxolimab. The chain is assembled from TRBV7-2 and TRBJ1-5, with 7 middle bases fitting TRBD1. The DNA sequence is TGTGCCAGCAGCTCACAGGGGCCCAATCAGCCCCAGCATTTT. Its translation reads: CASSSQGPNQPQHF.